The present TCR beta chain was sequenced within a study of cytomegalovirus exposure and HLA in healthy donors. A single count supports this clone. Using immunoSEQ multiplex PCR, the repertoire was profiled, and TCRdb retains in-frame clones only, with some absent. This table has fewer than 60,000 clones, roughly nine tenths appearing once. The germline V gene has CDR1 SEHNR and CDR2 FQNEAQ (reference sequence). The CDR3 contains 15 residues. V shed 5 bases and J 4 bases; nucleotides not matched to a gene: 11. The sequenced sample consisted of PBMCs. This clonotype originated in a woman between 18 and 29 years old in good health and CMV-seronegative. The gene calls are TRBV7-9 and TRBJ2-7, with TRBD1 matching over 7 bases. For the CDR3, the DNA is TGTGCCAGCAGCCGTGGACAGGAACCTCCGTACGAGCAGTACTTC. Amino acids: CASSRGQEPPYEQYF.